The rows below give T cell receptor beta chains drawn from one sample of a study of cytomegalovirus exposure and HLA in healthy donors. Clones were read by immunoSEQ multiplex PCR, and TCRdb kept only the in-frame ones, dropping some. The data contain over 85,000 clones, about 93% of them seen just once; the ten biggest clones take up 1% to 1.4%. The sample consisted of PBMCs. All receptors derive from a woman in her twenties or thirties in good health and CMV-seropositive. Both conserved end residues are part of each CDR3. A D gene is named only where the DNA matches it firmly. Not all rows give a size; the values are once, few, many and, for expanded clones, a class.

TRBJ2-7 | . | . | TRBV6-6 | CASSYSFTSPAYEQYF | TGTGCCAGCAGTTACTCGTTTACTAGCCCTGCCTACGAGCAGTACTTC
TRBJ2-1 | . | . | TRBV4-1 | CASSQDMGLGRNEQFF | TGCGCCAGCAGCCAAGACATGGGACTGGGGAGGAATGAGCAGTTCTTC
TRBJ1-1 | . | . | TRBV7-7 | CASSLTENTEAFF | TGTGCCAGCAGCTTAACAGAGAACACTGAAGCTTTCTTT
TRBJ2-2 | . | . | TRBV4-3 | CASSQVLPENTGELFF | TGCGCCAGCAGCCAAGTATTACCAGAGAACACCGGGGAGCTGTTTTTT
TRBJ1-3 | . | . | TRBV9 | CASSVGSWLRGNTIYF | TGTGCCAGCAGCGTAGGGTCGTGGTTGCGTGGAAACACCATATATTTT
TRBJ2-3 | . | . | TRBV6-6 | CASSYVGDTQYF | TGTGCCAGCAGTTACGTCGGAGATACGCAGTATTTT
TRBJ2-7 | . | TRBD2 | TRBV7-2 | CASSFRASGTYEQYF | TGTGCCAGCAGCTTCCGGGCTAGCGGAACCTACGAGCAGTACTTC
TRBJ2-7 | . | TRBD1 | TRBV2 | CASNPDRGGYEQYF | TGTGCCAGCAACCCCGACAGGGGCGGCTACGAGCAGTACTTC
TRBJ2-7 | . | . | TRBV7-3 | CASSPETGGEQYF | TGTGCCAGCAGTCCAGAGACAGGTGGCGAGCAGTACTTC
TRBJ1-2 | . | . | TRBV7-2 | CASSVQQGKGTGYTF | TGTGCCAGCAGCGTCCAACAGGGTAAAGGGACTGGCTACACCTTC
TRBJ1-4 | . | TRBD1 | TRBV2 | CASWGRGTGDSTNEKLFF | TGTGCCAGCTGGGGGCGTGGGACAGGGGATTCAACTAATGAAAAACTGTTTTTT
TRBJ2-7 | once | . | TRBV21-1 | CASSNLTRDRRTYEQYF | TGTGCCAGCAGCAACTTAACTCGGGACAGGAGGACCTACGAGCAGTACTTC
TRBJ1-1 | . | . | TRBV7-9 | CASSQGSTEAFF | TGTGCCAGCAGCCAGGGGAGCACTGAAGCTTTCTTT
TRBJ1-1 | . | . | TRBV27 | CASSLPGGTEAFF | TGTGCCAGCAGTTTACCGGGGGGCACTGAAGCTTTCTTT
TRBJ2-7 | . | . | TRBV30 | CAWSDYYGYEQYF | TGTGCCTGGAGTGACTATTATGGGTACGAGCAGTACTTC
TRBJ2-3 | . | . | TRBV29-1 | CSVAGSGSTDTQYF | TGCAGCGTTGCTGGTAGCGGTAGCACAGATACGCAGTATTTT
TRBJ2-7 | . | TRBD2 | TRBV28 | CAYGVRRLAAYEQYF | TGTGCCTACGGTGTTCGGAGACTAGCGGCCTACGAGCAGTACTTC
TRBJ2-2 | . | TRBD2 | TRBV28 | CASVGGRADTGELFF | TGTGCCAGCGTTGGCGGGAGGGCCGACACCGGGGAGCTGTTTTTT
TRBJ1-1 | few | TRBD1 | TRBV19 | CASEWSGGTNTEAFF | TGTGCCAGTGAGTGGTCAGGGGGAACGAACACTGAAGCTTTCTTT
TRBJ2-7 | . | . | TRBV27 | CASQSVSYEQYF | TGTGCCAGCCAAAGCGTATCCTACGAGCAGTACTTC
TRBJ2-3 | . | TRBD2 | TRBV11-3 | CASSPSGTLTQYF | TGTGCCAGCAGCCCGAGCGGGACGCTTACGCAGTATTTT
TRBJ2-3 | once | . | TRBV4-3 | CASSQDSPADTQYF | TGCGCCAGCAGCCAAGATAGCCCCGCAGATACGCAGTATTTT
TRBJ1-1 | . | . | TRBV27 | CASSLYREILTEAFF | TGTGCCAGCAGTTTATATCGGGAAATTCTCACTGAAGCTTTCTTT
TRBJ2-2 | . | TRBD2 | TRBV7-2 | CASSSRAGVNTGELFF | TGTGCCAGCAGCTCTAGAGCGGGGGTGAACACCGGGGAGCTGTTTTTT
TRBJ2-3 | . | TRBD2 | TRBV15 | CATRSALRLASSTDTQYF | TGTGCCACCAGGTCCGCCCTGAGACTAGCGAGTAGCACAGATACGCAGTATTTT
TRBJ1-1 | . | . | TRBV7-2 | CASSSRGAFEAFF | TGTGCCAGCAGCTCCCGGGGAGCCTTCGAAGCTTTCTTT
TRBJ2-3 | . | TRBD2 | TRBV4-3 | CASSQDYLSGNVGADTQYF | TGCGCCAGCAGCCAAGATTACCTTAGCGGGAATGTGGGCGCAGATACGCAGTATTTT
TRBJ1-2 | . | TRBD1 | TRBV6-5 | CASSPDRAGYTF | TGTGCCAGCAGCCCGGACAGGGCTGGCTACACCTTC
TRBJ1-2 | . | . | TRBV2 | CASSEDVGWGGYTF | TGTGCCAGCAGTGAAGATGTGGGTTGGGGCGGCTACACCTTC
TRBJ2-5 | . | TRBD2 | TRBV4-3 | CASSQDVTSGTQYF | TGCGCCAGCAGCCAAGATGTGACTAGCGGTACCCAGTACTTC
TRBJ1-1 | . | . | TRBV28 | CASSPRGGVRTEAFF | TGTGCCAGCAGTCCCCGGGGGGGGGTGAGGACTGAAGCTTTCTTT
TRBJ1-1 | . | . | TRBV7-2 | CASSLGAGNTEAFF | TGTGCCAGCAGCTTAGGAGCAGGGAACACTGAAGCTTTCTTT
TRBJ1-5 | . | . | TRBV7-8 | CASSLVSSTYNQPQHF | TGTGCCAGCAGCTTAGTTTCCAGTACATACAATCAGCCCCAGCATTTT
TRBJ1-5 | . | . | TRBV7-2 | CASSLSRGDNQPQHF | TGTGCCAGCAGCTTATCCCGCGGGGACAATCAGCCCCAGCATTTT
TRBJ1-5 | . | . | TRBV7-2 | CASSPQGGQPQHF | TGTGCCAGCAGCCCACAGGGTGGTCAGCCCCAGCATTTT
TRBJ2-7 | . | TRBD1 | TRBV28 | CASKSGTVSYEQYF | TGTGCCAGCAAATCGGGGACAGTCTCCTACGAGCAGTACTTC
TRBJ2-7 | . | TRBD2 | TRBV27 | CASSSRVSGIYEQYF | TGTGCCAGCAGTTCCCGGGTTAGCGGGATATACGAGCAGTACTTC
TRBJ2-7 | . | TRBD2 | TRBV13 | CASSLASGGPSYEQYF | TGTGCCAGCAGCTTAGCTAGCGGGGGCCCCTCCTACGAGCAGTACTTC
TRBJ2-1 | . | TRBD1 | TRBV14 | CASSSAPIGTGALANRNEQFF | TGTGCCAGCAGCTCCGCCCCCATCGGGACAGGGGCACTAGCGAACCGCAATGAGCAGTTCTTC
TRBJ2-7 | . | TRBD2 | TRBV7-2 | CASSLGRSGSSYEQYF | TGTGCCAGCAGCTTAGGACGCAGCGGGAGCTCCTACGAGCAGTACTTC
TRBJ1-1 | . | . | TRBV30 | CAWSVKGVNTEAFF | TGTGCCTGGAGTGTAAAGGGGGTCAACACTGAAGCTTTCTTT
TRBJ2-2 | once | . | TRBV4-1 | CASSPRGPYTGELFF | TGCGCCAGCAGCCCCCGAGGGCCGTACACCGGGGAGCTGTTTTTT
TRBJ2-7 | . | . | TRBV27 | CASSSSRFYEQYF | TGTGCCAGCAGTTCTAGCAGATTCTACGAGCAGTACTTC
TRBJ1-2 | . | TRBD1 | TRBV11-2 | CASSLDTYRGNYGYTF | TGTGCCAGCAGCTTAGATACTTACAGGGGCAACTATGGCTACACCTTC
TRBJ2-3 | . | . | TRBV27 | CASSFGQSTQYF | TGTGCCAGCAGTTTCGGACAGTCTACGCAGTATTTT
TRBJ2-3 | few | . | TRBV6-5 | CASSYGSGGNTDTQYF | TGTGCCAGCAGTTACGGTTCTGGTGGCAATACAGATACGCAGTATTTT
TRBJ2-5 | . | TRBD2 | TRBV5-6 | CASSLVSLAGTETQYF | TGTGCCAGCAGCTTAGTTTCGCTAGCGGGGACGGAGACCCAGTACTTC
TRBJ2-7 | . | . | TRBV7-2 | CASSPGWGLTLYEQYF | TGTGCCAGCAGCCCAGGTTGGGGACTTACGTTGTACGAGCAGTACTTC